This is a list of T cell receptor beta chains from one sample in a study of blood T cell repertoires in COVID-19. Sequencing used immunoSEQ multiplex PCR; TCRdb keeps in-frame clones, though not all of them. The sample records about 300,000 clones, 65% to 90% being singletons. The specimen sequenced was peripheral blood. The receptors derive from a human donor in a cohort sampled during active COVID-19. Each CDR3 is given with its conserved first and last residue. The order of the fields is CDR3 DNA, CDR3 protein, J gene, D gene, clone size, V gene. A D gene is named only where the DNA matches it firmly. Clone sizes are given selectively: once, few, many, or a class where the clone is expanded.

DNA: TGTGCCAGCAGTCCACTAGCGGGAGCTAGAGAGACCCAGTACTTC
CDR3: CASSPLAGARETQYF
J: TRBJ2-5
D: TRBD2
size: NA
V: TRBV28

DNA: TGTGCCAGTAGTATTTTGGGGGCCGGACCCTACGAGCAGTACTTC
CDR3: CASSILGAGPYEQYF
J: TRBJ2-7
D: NA
size: NA
V: TRBV19

DNA: TGTGCCAGCAGCCAAGTTTGGAGGGACGGCTACACCTTC
CDR3: CASSQVWRDGYTF
J: TRBJ1-2
D: NA
size: NA
V: TRBV3-1/TRBV3-2

DNA: TGTGCCAGCAGCCAAGTAACTAGCGGGAGGGCAAATGAGCAGTTCTTC
CDR3: CASSQVTSGRANEQFF
J: TRBJ2-1
D: TRBD2
size: NA
V: TRBV3-1/TRBV3-2

DNA: TGCGCCAGCAGCCCACGGGACAGTTATGGCTACACCTTC
CDR3: CASSPRDSYGYTF
J: TRBJ1-2
D: TRBD1
size: NA
V: TRBV5-1

DNA: TGTGCCAGCAGTTTTTTGGGACTAGGTAATGAGCAGTTCTTC
CDR3: CASSFLGLGNEQFF
J: TRBJ2-1
D: TRBD2
size: NA
V: TRBV27

DNA: TGTGCCAGCAGCCCCAGGGGGGATGGGAACACTGAAGCTTTCTTT
CDR3: CASSPRGDGNTEAFF
J: TRBJ1-1
D: TRBD1
size: NA
V: TRBV7-6

DNA: TGTGCCTGGAGTACAGGACTGAACACTGAAGCTTTCTTT
CDR3: CAWSTGLNTEAFF
J: TRBJ1-1
D: NA
size: NA
V: TRBV30

DNA: TGCGCCAGCGAGGCCGGGGGGGCAGATACGCAGTATTTT
CDR3: CASEAGGADTQYF
J: TRBJ2-3
D: TRBD2
size: NA
V: TRBV5-1

DNA: TGCGCCAGCAGCCCAACGGCGGGCGGGACCCAGTACTTC
CDR3: CASSPTAGGTQYF
J: TRBJ2-5
D: NA
size: once
V: TRBV4-1

DNA: TGTGCCAGTAGTATTACAGCGGATACTGGGGCCAACGTCCTGACTTTC
CDR3: CASSITADTGANVLTF
J: TRBJ2-6
D: NA
size: many
V: TRBV19

DNA: TGTGCCAGCAGTGAGACTTCCGTTAACTATGGCTACACCTTC
CDR3: CASSETSVNYGYTF
J: TRBJ1-2
D: NA
size: NA
V: TRBV2

DNA: TGTGCCAGCAGTAAACAAGCGGGAGGGCCATACGAGCAGTACTTC
CDR3: CASSKQAGGPYEQYF
J: TRBJ2-7
D: TRBD2
size: NA
V: TRBV6-5

DNA: TGTGCCAGCAGCCCCCCCCGCGCGCCCTACGAGCAGTACTTC
CDR3: CASSPPRAPYEQYF
J: TRBJ2-7
D: NA
size: few
V: TRBV11-3

DNA: TGTGCCAGTAGTCCCACATCCCCGGGACTAGCTAGTGAGCAGTTCTTC
CDR3: CASSPTSPGLASEQFF
J: TRBJ2-1
D: TRBD2
size: NA
V: TRBV19

DNA: TGTGCCAGCAGCTACGGGTTTCAGGAGACCCAGTACTTC
CDR3: CASSYGFQETQYF
J: TRBJ2-5
D: NA
size: NA
V: TRBV11-2

DNA: TGTGCCAGCCAACCGGGACAGGGGGTAGAAGAGACCCAGTACTTC
CDR3: CASQPGQGVEETQYF
J: TRBJ2-5
D: TRBD1
size: NA
V: TRBV28